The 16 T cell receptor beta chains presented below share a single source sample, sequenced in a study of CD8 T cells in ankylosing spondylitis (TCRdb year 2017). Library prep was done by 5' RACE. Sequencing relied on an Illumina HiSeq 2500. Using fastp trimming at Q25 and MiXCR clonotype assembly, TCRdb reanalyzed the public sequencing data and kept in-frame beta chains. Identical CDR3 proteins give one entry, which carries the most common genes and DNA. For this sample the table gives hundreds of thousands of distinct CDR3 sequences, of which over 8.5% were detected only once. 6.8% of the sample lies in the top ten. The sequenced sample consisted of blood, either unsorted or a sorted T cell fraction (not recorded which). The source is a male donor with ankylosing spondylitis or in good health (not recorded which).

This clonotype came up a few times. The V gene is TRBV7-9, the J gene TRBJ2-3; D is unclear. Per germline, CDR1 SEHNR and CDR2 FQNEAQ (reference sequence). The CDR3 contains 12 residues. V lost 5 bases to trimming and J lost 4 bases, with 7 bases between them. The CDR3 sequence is CASSPSSDTQYF. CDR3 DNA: TGTGCCAGCAGCCCCTCCTCAGATACGCAGTATTTT. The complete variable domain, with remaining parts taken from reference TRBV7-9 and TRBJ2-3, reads DTGVSQNPRHKITKRGQNVTFRCDPISEHNRLYWYRQTLGQGPEFLTYFQNEAQLEKSRLLSDRFSAERPKGSFSTLEIQRTEQGDSAMYLCASSPSSDTQYFGPGTRLTVL.

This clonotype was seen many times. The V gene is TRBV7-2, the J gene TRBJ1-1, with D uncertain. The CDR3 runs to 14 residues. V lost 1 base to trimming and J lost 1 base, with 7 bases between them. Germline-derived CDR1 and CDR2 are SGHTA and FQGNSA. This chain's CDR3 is CASSLVSRNTEAFF. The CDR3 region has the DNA TGTGCCAGCAGCTTAGTGTCCAGGAACACTGAAGCTTTCTTT.

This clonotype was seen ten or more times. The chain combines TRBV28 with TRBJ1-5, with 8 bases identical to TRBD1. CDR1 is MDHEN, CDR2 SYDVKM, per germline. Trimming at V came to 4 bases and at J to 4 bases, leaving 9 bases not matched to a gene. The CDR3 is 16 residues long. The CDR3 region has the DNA TGTGCCAGCAGTTCCGCAGGCGGACAGGGAAATCAGCCCCAGCATTTT. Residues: CASSSAGGQGNQPQHF. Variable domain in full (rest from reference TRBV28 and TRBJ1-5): DVKVTQSSRYLVKRTGEKVFLECVQDMDHENMFWYRQDPGLGLRLIYFSYDVKMKEKGDIPEGYSVSREKKERFSLILESASTNQTSMYLCASSSAGGQGNQPQHFGDGTRLSIL.

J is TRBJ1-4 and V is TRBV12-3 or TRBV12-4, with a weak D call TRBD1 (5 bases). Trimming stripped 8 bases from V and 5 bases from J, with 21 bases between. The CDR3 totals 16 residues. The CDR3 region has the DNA TGTGCCAGCGGATGGGGACCTGGCTTGGGCAATGAAAAACTGTTTTTT. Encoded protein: CASGWGPGLGNEKLFF.

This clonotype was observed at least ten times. CDR3 amino acids: CASRPLGATNEKLFF. The CDR3 bases are TGTGCCAGCAGACCCCTGGGCGCAACTAATGAAAAACTGTTTTTT. The J gene is TRBJ1-4, the V gene TRBV12-3 or TRBV12-4; D remains ambiguous. CDR3 size: 15 residues. V lost 6 bases to trimming and J lost 0 bases, with 11 bases between them.

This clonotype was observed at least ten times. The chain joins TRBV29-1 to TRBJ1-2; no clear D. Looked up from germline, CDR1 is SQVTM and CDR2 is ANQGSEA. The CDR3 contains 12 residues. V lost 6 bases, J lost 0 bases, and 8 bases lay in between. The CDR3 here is CSVTDANYGYTF. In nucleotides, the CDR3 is TGCAGCGTGACGGACGCTAACTATGGCTACACCTTC.

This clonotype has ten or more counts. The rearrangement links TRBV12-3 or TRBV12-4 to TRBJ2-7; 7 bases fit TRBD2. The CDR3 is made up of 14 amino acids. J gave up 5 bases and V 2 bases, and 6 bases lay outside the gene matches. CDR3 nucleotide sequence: TGTGCCAGCAGTTTATGGACTAGTTCACACGAGCAGTACTTC. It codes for CASSLWTSSHEQYF.

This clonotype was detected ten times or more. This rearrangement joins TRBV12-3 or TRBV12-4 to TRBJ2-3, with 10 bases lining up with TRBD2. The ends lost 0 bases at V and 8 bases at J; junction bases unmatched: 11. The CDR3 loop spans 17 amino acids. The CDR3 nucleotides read TGTGCCAGCAGTTTAGCGCCAGGTCTAGCGGGAGAGGGTACGCAGTATTTT. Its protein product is CASSLAPGLAGEGTQYF.

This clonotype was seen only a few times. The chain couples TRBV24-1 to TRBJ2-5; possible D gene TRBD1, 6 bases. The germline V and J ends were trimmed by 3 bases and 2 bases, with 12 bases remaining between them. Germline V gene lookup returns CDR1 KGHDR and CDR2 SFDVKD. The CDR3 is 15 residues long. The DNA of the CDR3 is TGTGCCACCAGTGATCGGGGACAATCTCAAGAGACCCAGTACTTC. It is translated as CATSDRGQSQETQYF.

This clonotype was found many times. The CDR3 DNA reads as TGTGCCACCAGTGATTTTACTCAGGAGCCGAACACCGGGGAGCTGTTTTTT. Protein sequence: CATSDFTQEPNTGELFF. V usage is TRBV24-1 and J usage is TRBJ2-2; D gene uncertain. CDR1 is KGHDR, CDR2 SFDVKD, per germline. V lost 1 base and J lost 0, with 11 bases in between. CDR3 length: 17 residues.

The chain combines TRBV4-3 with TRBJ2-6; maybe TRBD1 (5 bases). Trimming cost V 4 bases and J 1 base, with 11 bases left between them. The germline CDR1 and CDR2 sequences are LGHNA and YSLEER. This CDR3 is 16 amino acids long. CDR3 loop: CASSRKPGSGANVLTF. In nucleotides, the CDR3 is TGCGCCAGCAGCCGCAAGCCAGGGTCTGGGGCCAACGTCCTGACTTTC.

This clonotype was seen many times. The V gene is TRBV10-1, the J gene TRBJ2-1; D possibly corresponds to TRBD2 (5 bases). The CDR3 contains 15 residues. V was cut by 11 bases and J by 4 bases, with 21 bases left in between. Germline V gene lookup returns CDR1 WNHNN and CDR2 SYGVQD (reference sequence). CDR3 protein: CAPLPRVPGYNEQFF. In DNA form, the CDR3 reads TGCGCCCCCCTTCCGAGGGTCCCGGGGTACAATGAGCAGTTCTTC.

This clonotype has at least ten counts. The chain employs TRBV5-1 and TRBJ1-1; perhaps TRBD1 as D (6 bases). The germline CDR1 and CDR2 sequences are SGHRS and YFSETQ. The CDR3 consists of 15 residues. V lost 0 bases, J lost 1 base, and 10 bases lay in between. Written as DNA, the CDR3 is TGCGCCAGCAGCTTGGAGAGACAGGCGAACACTGAAGCTTTCTTT. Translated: CASSLERQANTEAFF.

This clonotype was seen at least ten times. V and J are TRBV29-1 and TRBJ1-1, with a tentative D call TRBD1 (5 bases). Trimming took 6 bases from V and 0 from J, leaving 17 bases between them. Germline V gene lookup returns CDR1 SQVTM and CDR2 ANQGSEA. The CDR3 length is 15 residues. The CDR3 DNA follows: TGCAGCGTCAGACCCGGGGGATCAATGAACACTGAAGCTTTCTTT. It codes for CSVRPGGSMNTEAFF.

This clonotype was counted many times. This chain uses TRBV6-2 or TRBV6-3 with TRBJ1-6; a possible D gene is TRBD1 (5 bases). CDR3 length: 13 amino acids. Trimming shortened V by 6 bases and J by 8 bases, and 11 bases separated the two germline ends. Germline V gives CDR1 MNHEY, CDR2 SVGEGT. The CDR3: CASRGTRDSPLHF. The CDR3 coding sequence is TGTGCCAGCAGGGGGACCAGGGATTCACCCCTCCACTTT.

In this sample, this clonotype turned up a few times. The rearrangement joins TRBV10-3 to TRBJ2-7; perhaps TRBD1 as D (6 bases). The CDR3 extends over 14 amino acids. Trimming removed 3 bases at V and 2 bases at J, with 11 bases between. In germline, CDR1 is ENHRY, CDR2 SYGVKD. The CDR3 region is CAISESTGPYEQYF. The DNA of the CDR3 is TGTGCCATCAGTGAATCGACAGGCCCCTACGAGCAGTACTTC.